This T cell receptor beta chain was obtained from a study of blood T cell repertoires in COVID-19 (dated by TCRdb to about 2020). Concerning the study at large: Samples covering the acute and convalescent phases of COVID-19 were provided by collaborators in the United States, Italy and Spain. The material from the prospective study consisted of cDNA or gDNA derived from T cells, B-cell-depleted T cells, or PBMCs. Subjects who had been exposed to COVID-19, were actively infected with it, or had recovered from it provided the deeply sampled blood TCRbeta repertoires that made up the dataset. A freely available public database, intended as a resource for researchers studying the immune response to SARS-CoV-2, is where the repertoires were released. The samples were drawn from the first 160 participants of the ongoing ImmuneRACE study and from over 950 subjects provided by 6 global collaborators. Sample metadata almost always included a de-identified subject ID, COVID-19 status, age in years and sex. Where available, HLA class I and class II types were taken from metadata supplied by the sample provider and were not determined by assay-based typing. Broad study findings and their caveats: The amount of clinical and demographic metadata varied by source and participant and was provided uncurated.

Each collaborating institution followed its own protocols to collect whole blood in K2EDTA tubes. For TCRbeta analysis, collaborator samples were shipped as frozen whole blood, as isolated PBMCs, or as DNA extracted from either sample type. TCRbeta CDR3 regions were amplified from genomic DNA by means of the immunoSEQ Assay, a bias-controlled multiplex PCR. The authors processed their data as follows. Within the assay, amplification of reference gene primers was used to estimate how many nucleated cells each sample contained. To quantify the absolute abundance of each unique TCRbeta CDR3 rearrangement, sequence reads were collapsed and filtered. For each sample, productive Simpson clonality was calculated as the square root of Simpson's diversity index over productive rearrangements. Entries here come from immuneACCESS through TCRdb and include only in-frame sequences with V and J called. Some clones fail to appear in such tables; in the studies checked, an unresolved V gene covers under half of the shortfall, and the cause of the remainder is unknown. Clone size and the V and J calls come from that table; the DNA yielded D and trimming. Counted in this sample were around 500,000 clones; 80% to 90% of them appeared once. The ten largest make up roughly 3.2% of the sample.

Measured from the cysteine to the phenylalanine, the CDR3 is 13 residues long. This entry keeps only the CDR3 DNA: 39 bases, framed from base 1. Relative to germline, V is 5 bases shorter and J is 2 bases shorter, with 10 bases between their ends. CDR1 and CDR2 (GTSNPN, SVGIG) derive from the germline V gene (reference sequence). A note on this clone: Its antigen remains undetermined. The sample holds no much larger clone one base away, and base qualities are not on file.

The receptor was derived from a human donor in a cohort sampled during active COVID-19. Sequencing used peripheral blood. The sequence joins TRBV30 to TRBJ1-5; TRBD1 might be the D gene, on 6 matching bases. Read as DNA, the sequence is TGTGCCTGGGATACAGGGCGCAATCAGCCCCAGCATTTT. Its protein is CAWDTGRNQPQHF.